A single T cell receptor beta chain is shown here with its context. This sample is drawn from a study of OX40 agonist ivuxolimab in advanced cancers. There are 11 residues in the CDR3. V lost 6 bases to trimming and J lost 2 bases, with 4 bases between them. Germline lookup yields CDR1 SEHNR and CDR2 FQNEAQ (reference sequence). The data were produced by immunoSEQ multiplex PCR, yet TCRdb's version contains in-frame clones alone and is incomplete. The top ten hold less than 5% of the sample, which has about 52,000 clones, 82% seen once. This sequence joins TRBV7-9 and TRBJ1-1; no clear D gene. Sequencing used CD4+ or CD8+ T cells sorted from blood, obtained in a trial of the OX40 agonist ivuxolimab. The sequence was obtained from an adult with an advanced solid tumor such as melanoma, head and neck, liver or kidney cancer. The CDR3 loop reads CASRPNTEAFF. The CDR3, as DNA: TGTGCCAGCAGGCCTAACACTGAAGCTTTCTTT.